This TCR beta chain emerged from a study of Ad26.COV2.S vaccination and SARS-CoV-2 variants (dated by TCRdb to about 2021). In terms of the full investigation: The specificity and breadth of SARS-CoV-2-reactive T cell receptors after Ad26.COV2.S vaccination were assessed by TCRbeta repertoire sequencing. The TCR-sequenced set comprised about 32 samples: some 20 Ad26.COV2.S vaccine recipients, 5 placebo recipients and 8 SARS-CoV-2 convalescent individuals.

What the study reported, not specific to this receptor: Higher spike-specific TCR breadth was observed in Ad26.COV2.S recipients than in placebo recipients (P = 0.0014). According to the authors, total T cell responses may have been underestimated by the TCR breadth and depth analyses. After vaccination, spike-specific CD8+ and CD4+ T cell responses were reported to show substantial breadth. Comparable non-spike TCR breadth was observed between vaccine and placebo recipients, consistent with only spike being contained in the vaccine.

The immunoSEQ Assay was the method used to sequence TCRbeta CDR3 regions. After extraction, genomic DNA underwent amplification by bias-controlled multiplex PCR, followed by high-throughput sequencing. Concerning the study's data processing: To quantify the absolute abundance of each unique TCRbeta CDR3 region, sequences were collapsed and filtered. T cell fraction was estimated by normalizing TCRbeta template counts to usable DNA, with usable DNA measured through amplification of reference genes found in all nucleated cells. Repertoire TCRs were annotated as SARS-CoV-2-specific by exact matching of V gene, CDR3 amino acid sequence and J gene to a known reactive TCR set. The reference SARS-CoV-2 TCR set came from MIRA and was filtered for enrichment in COVID-19-positive ImmuneCODE repertoires, removing public or cross-reactive TCRs. Using the MIRA antigens, annotated TCRs were further analysed by specific ORF or by position within an ORF. Breadth was defined as annotated unique rearrangements over total unique productive rearrangements; depth was the summed frequency of those rearrangements. Group comparisons of TCR breadth used two-sided Wilcoxon rank-sum tests. TCRdb took over this immuneACCESS table, retaining in-frame rearrangements with V and J assigned. Such tables are incomplete; in checked studies, under half of the missing clones stem from an unresolved V gene, and the remainder is unexplained. V and J calls and clone size are as listed in that table; D and trimming were resolved from the DNA. This sample lists around 94,000 clones; roughly 80% were detected once. Together, the top ten hold 17% of the sample.

From cysteine to phenylalanine, the CDR3 is 16 amino acids long. Of the read, only the CDR3 DNA is kept; its 48 bases are in frame from base 1. Sequences SGHRS (CDR1) and YFSETQ (CDR2) are obtained from the germline V gene. V is pruned by 4 bases and J by 2 bases, leaving 3 bases of the junction without a gene match. Turning to this clone: The antigen it recognizes is unknown. No base quality values were provided; no much bigger clone lies one nucleotide off.

Read against the paper, the sample's time point label means: individuals recovered from natural SARS-CoV-2 infection. In this chain, TRBV5-1 is recombined with TRBJ2-5; 15 central nucleotides agree with TRBD2. The TCR was taken from a human donor who had recovered from COVID-19. The material was peripheral blood, obtained after recovery from COVID-19. DNA sequence: TGCGCCAGCAGCCGGACTAGCGGGGGGGGACAAGAGACCCAGTACTTC. Translated, this gives CASSRTSGGGQETQYF.